This entry lists 22 T cell receptor beta chains sequenced from one sample in a study of cytomegalovirus exposure and HLA in healthy donors. Researchers ran the PCR with 60 Vbeta and 13 Jbeta primers. Here immunoSEQ multiplex PCR was the method, and the copy in TCRdb shows in-frame clones only, minus some. The table includes about 180,000 clones, roughly 84% detected once. The source material was PBMCs. The receptors were gathered from a boy aged 2 to 10 in good health and CMV-seronegative.

In this sample, this clone turned up once. This sequence joins TRBV7-9 and TRBJ2-5; D is perhaps TRBD1 (5 bases). CDR3 size: 14 residues. The germline gives CDR1 SEHNR, CDR2 FQNEAQ (reference sequence). The germline V and J ends were trimmed by 5 bases and 4 bases, with 14 bases remaining between them. CDR3 sequence: CASSATVPGETQYF. As DNA, the CDR3 is TGTGCCAGCAGCGCGACAGTGCCGGGAGAGACCCAGTACTTC.

The chain is built from TRBV6-6 and TRBJ2-1; 9 nucleotides line up with TRBD2. The CDR3 is 15 amino acids. V shed 0 bases and J 6 bases; nucleotides not matched to a gene: 3. The germline CDR1 and CDR2 sequences are MNHNY and SVGAGI (reference sequence). CDR3 sequence: CASSYSETSGNEQFF. Written as DNA, the CDR3 is TGTGCCAGCAGTTACTCCGAGACTAGCGGCAATGAGCAGTTCTTC.

In this sample, this clone turned up a few times. The chain joins TRBV5-5 to TRBJ2-1; 7 bases are a match to TRBD2. CDR3 length equals 14 residues. Germline CDR1 SGHKS, CDR2 YYEKEE (reference sequence). Trimming took 4 bases from V and 9 from J; bases not matched to a gene: 10. CDR3 sequence: CASSPGLGSIEQFF. CDR3 DNA sequence: TGTGCCAGCAGCCCCGGACTAGGGTCAATTGAGCAGTTCTTC.

The chain carries TRBV30 and TRBJ2-7; 10 nucleotides line up with TRBD1. The germline gives CDR1 GTSNPN, CDR2 SVGIG (reference sequence). This CDR3 contains 15 residues. After removal of 1 base from V and 3 bases from J, the junction contained 6 bases not matched to a gene. As DNA, the CDR3 is TGTGCCTGGAGTGCTCCCCGGGACAGGGGCTACGAGCAGTACTTC. Protein sequence: CAWSAPRDRGYEQYF. The complete variable domain, with remaining parts taken from reference TRBV30 and TRBJ2-7, reads SQTIHQWPATLVQPVGSPLSLECTVEGTSNPNLYWYRQAAGRGLQLLFYSVGIGQISSEVPQNLSASRPQDRQFILSSKKLLLSDSGFYLCAWSAPRDRGYEQYFGPGTRLTVT.

This chain connects TRBV18 to TRBJ1-4; tentatively, D is TRBD1 (6 bases). The V and J ends lost 3 bases and 4 bases respectively, with 15 bases between them. The CDR3 runs to 16 residues. Germline CDR1 and CDR2: KGHSH and LQKENI. The CDR3 reads CASSPRTAGRNEKLFF. The DNA for the CDR3 is TGTGCCAGCTCACCCCGGACAGCAGGTCGTAATGAAAAACTGTTTTTT.

The V call is TRBV11-2, the J call TRBJ1-1; tentatively, D is TRBD1 (6 bases). V gave up 4 bases and J gave up 10 bases, with 13 bases separating them. The CDR3 contains 12 residues. Per the germline V gene, CDR1 is SGHAT and CDR2 is FQNNGV. CDR3 nucleotides: TGTGCCAGCAGCTCGCAGGGGCTTAGAGCTTTCTTT. Protein: CASSSQGLRAFF.

The chain carries TRBV23-1 and TRBJ1-3; D is undetermined. TRBV23-1 is an ORF, and what it does is uncertain. V was pared by 2 bases and J by 0 bases, with 14 bases between. This CDR3 has 17 residues. CDR3 nucleotides: TGCGCCAGCAGTCAAGGGTCAGCGGCCTACTCTGGAAACACCATATATTTT. Amino acid sequence: CASSQGSAAYSGNTIYF.

Only one count was recorded for this clone. The chain carries TRBV4-1 and TRBJ1-1; 7 bases match TRBD1. The germline CDR1 and CDR2 sequences are MGHRA and YSYEKL. This CDR3 has 17 amino acids. V dropped 3 bases and J dropped 0; count of bases not matched to a gene: 10. CDR3 in amino acids: CASSHRPGQLMNTEAFF. CDR3 bases: TGCGCCAGCAGCCATCGACCGGGACAGCTAATGAACACTGAAGCTTTCTTT.

The V gene is TRBV27, the J gene TRBJ2-2, with a tentative D call TRBD2 (7 bases). V was clipped by 4 bases and J by 3 bases, with 12 bases between them. This CDR3 is built from 15 residues. Germline V gives CDR1 MNHEY, CDR2 SMNVEV (reference sequence). CDR3 amino acids: CASSSRGAYTGELFF. The CDR3 DNA reads as TGTGCCAGCAGTTCCCGGGGGGCGTACACCGGGGAGCTGTTTTTT.

The chain recombines TRBV27 with TRBJ2-1; 14 nucleotides agree with TRBD2. The ends lost 7 bases at V and 2 bases at J; junction bases unmatched: 10. The CDR3 totals 18 residues. Germline V gene data show CDR1 as MNHEY and CDR2 as SMNVEV (reference sequence). CDR3 sequence reads: CASKTGTSGSGTYNEQFF. The CDR3 DNA reads as TGTGCCAGCAAAACCGGGACTAGCGGGAGCGGTACCTACAATGAGCAGTTCTTC.

Comment on this clone: Since the CDR3 does not end with the conserved phenylalanine or tryptophan, this likely comes from a read error. Because the CDR3's place on the DNA is in doubt, the DNA is left out and the CDR3 is given as listed by TCRdb. The chain recombines TRBV28 with TRBJ2-3; the tabulated D call, TRBD2, remains unverified against the DNA. Germline V gene lookup returns CDR1 MDHEN and CDR2 SYDVKM. The CDR3 length equals 14 residues, ends included. The CDR3 is CASSPMRLRSTHPP.

This clone was counted a single time. The V and J genes are TRBV2 and TRBJ2-7, with TRBD2 identical over 11 bases. Germline-derived CDR1 and CDR2 are SNHLY and FYNNEI. The CDR3 covers 18 residues. V was clipped by 2 bases and J by 1 base; unmatched bases: 10. The CDR3 nucleotides read TGTGCCAGCAGTGAAATGGTGTCTAGCGGGAGGTTTTCCTACGAGCAGTACTTC. Translated: CASSEMVSSGRFSYEQYF. Full variable domain (rest looked up from reference TRBV2 and TRBJ2-7): EPEVTQTPSHQVTQMGQEVILRCVPISNHLYFYWYRQILGQKVEFLVSFYNNEISEKSEIFDDQFSVERPDGSNFTLKIRSTKLEDSAMYFCASSEMVSSGRFSYEQYFGPGTRLTVT.

The chain employs TRBV2 and TRBJ2-7, with TRBD2 identical over 9 bases. J gave up 2 bases and V 3 bases, and 5 bases lay outside the gene matches. The germline CDR1 and CDR2 sequences are SNHLY and FYNNEI. The CDR3 contains 15 residues. CDR3 loop: CASSDSGSPPYEQYF. CDR3 in DNA: TGTGCCAGCAGTGATAGCGGGAGTCCACCCTACGAGCAGTACTTC.

The gene calls are TRBV28 and TRBJ2-5; 14 bases map to TRBD2. The CDR3 is made up of 17 amino acids. Germline CDR1 reads MDHEN; CDR2 reads SYDVKM. With 0 bases clipped from V and 5 bases from J, the junction kept 5 bases outside the gene matches. CDR3 loop: CASSLWGTSGSGETQYF. The CDR3 DNA sequence: TGTGCCAGCAGTTTATGGGGGACTAGCGGGAGCGGGGAGACCCAGTACTTC.

About this clone: The same CDR3 arises from other DNA sequences in this sample as well. J is TRBJ1-1 and V is TRBV5-1, with D uncertain. The germline V gene encodes CDR1 SGHRS and CDR2 YFSETQ. The V gene lost 0 bases and the J gene lost 0 bases, with 6 bases spanning the gap. The CDR3 has 14 residues. As DNA, the CDR3 is TGCGCCAGCAGCTTGGCAGATCTGAACACTGAAGCTTTCTTT. This translates into CASSLADLNTEAFF.

A word on this clone: Other nucleotide sequences from this sample produce the same CDR3. The rearrangement links TRBV5-4 to TRBJ1-3; a weak D match, TRBD1 (5 bases). The CDR3 extends over 16 amino acids. The V and J ends lost 0 bases and 0 bases respectively, with 10 bases between them. CDR1 SGHNT and CDR2 YYREEE come from the germline V gene (reference sequence). As DNA, the CDR3 is TGTGCCAGCAGCTTGGGTGGAAGGGGCTCTGGAAACACCATATATTTT. It codes for CASSLGGRGSGNTIYF.

This clone was detected once. The rearrangement joins TRBV4-2 to TRBJ2-2; 8 bases are shared with TRBD1. After removal of 0 bases from V and 0 bases from J, the junction contained 6 bases not matched to a gene. The CDR3 totals 18 residues. Germline V gene data show CDR1 as LGHNA and CDR2 as YNFKEQ. CDR3 protein: CASSQEGQGAANTGELFF. In DNA form, the CDR3 reads TGTGCCAGCAGCCAAGAGGGCCAGGGGGCCGCGAACACCGGGGAGCTGTTTTTT.

The CDR3 DNA reads TGTGCCAGCAGCAAGATCGGGAGTTCCTACGAGCAGTACTTC. Translating it yields CASSKIGSSYEQYF. This chain uses TRBV7-8 with TRBJ2-7, with D possibly TRBD2 on 6 matching bases. This CDR3 has 14 residues. Deletions cut 5 bases from V and 1 base from J, with 12 bases between. Germline V gene lookup returns CDR1 SGHVS and CDR2 FQNEAQ. Looking up the rest from reference TRBV7-8 and TRBJ2-7 gives the full variable domain: GAGVSQSPRYKVAKRGQDVALRCDPISGHVSLFWYQQALGQGPEFLTYFQNEAQLDKSGLPSDRFFAERPEGSVSTLKIQRTQQEDSAVYLCASSKIGSSYEQYFGPGTRLTVT.

The rearrangement links TRBV11-2 to TRBJ1-1, with 11 positions matching TRBD1. CDR3 length: 17 residues. The V gene end was trimmed by 0 bases and the J gene end by 3 bases; junction bases not matched to a gene: 6. CDR1 is SGHAT, CDR2 FQNNGV, per germline. The CDR3 protein is CASSLDHMGQGDTEAFF. Written as DNA, the CDR3 is TGTGCCAGCAGCTTAGACCATATGGGACAGGGGGACACTGAAGCTTTCTTT.

The rearrangement uses TRBV7-9 and TRBJ1-3; D gene ambiguous. Trimming took 5 bases from V and 1 from J, leaving 9 bases between them. The CDR3 is 14 amino acids. Germline CDR1 SEHNR, CDR2 FQNEAQ (reference sequence). CDR3 coding DNA: TGTGCCAGCAGCCCCACTGTATCTGGAAACACCATATATTTT. Residues: CASSPTVSGNTIYF. The full variable domain, rest sourced from reference TRBV7-9 and TRBJ1-3, is DTGVSQNPRHKITKRGQNVTFRCDPISEHNRLYWYRQTLGQGPEFLTYFQNEAQLEKSRLLSDRFSAERPKGSFSTLEIQRTEQGDSAMYLCASSPTVSGNTIYFGEGSWLTVV.

This chain uses TRBV25-1 with TRBJ1-2, with TRBD1 as a possible D gene (6 bases). Trimming shortened V by 10 bases and J by 4 bases, and 16 bases separated the two germline ends. Germline V gives CDR1 MGHDK, CDR2 SYGVNS. This CDR3 has 13 amino acids. CDR3 loop: CATLRGEGYGYTF. CDR3 coding DNA: TGTGCCACCCTCAGGGGAGAAGGCTATGGCTACACCTTC.

The chain is built from TRBV20-1 and TRBJ1-1; no definite D call. The CDR3 length is 11 residues. Trimming stripped 7 bases from V and 1 base from J, with 7 bases between. CDR1 and CDR2 (germline): DFQATT, SNEGSKA (reference sequence). The CDR3 DNA sequence: TGCAGTGGGACTCGGAACACTGAAGCTTTCTTT. Translated: CSGTRNTEAFF.